This TCR beta chain was sequenced during a study of blood T cells in healthy people across ages. Across the study: Template switching retrieved approximately one barcoded beta molecule for each two T cells. Study-level points and caveats: Diversity was higher, and naive CD4+ cells more numerous, in long-lived donors than in aged donors.

Only one count was recorded for this clonotype. Its target is not known. The CDR3 runs 14 residues. Losses at the gene ends were 5 bases for V and 4 bases for J; bases not matched to a gene: 5. Germline V gene sequence: CDR1 MNHNS, CDR2 SASEGT. Using a J-beta primer mix together with a sample-barcoded 5' primer, a second PCR was run for roughly 7 to 11 cycles. TCRdb re-analysed the 5' RACE reads in MiXCR, keeping a single row per CDR3 protein. The sample contains some 1 million distinct CDR3 sequences, more than 35% of which appear only once. This receptor was identified in a woman aged 60-75 years in good health. The sample taken for sequencing was blood. V and J are TRBV6-1 and TRBJ1-5, with 7 bases fitting TRBD1. CDR3 nucleotide sequence: TGTGCCAGCAGTCTACAGGGGAAGAATCAGCCCCAGCATTTT. As protein: CASSLQGKNQPQHF.